This TCR beta chain was documented in a study of beta chain features in type 1 diabetes. Findings and caveats of the study: Within each of all four CD4+ subsets, Type 1 diabetes patients had TCRB CDR3s that were moderately but significantly shorter. In comparison with healthy donors, patients had naive, central memory and Treg TCRB repertoires that appeared more similar.

Reverse transcription of all isolated RNA meant that expressed TCRB transcripts were sequenced. Data came from immunoSEQ multiplex PCR; TCRdb stores just in-frame clones and leaves some out. The sample comprises about 650,000 clones, over 10% of which are singletons, and 0.095% to 0.15% rests with the top ten. Only a few counts were recorded for this clone. Its antigen remains unknown. The same CDR3 arises from other DNA sequences in this sample as well. This CDR3 has 15 amino acids. With 1 base removed from V and 4 bases from J, the gap between germline ends came to 14 bases. Germline V lookup: CDR1 KGHSH, CDR2 LQKENI.

This TCR derives from a man aged 25 to 45 with type 1 diabetes. The chain carries TRBV18 and TRBJ2-7; D is possibly TRBD1 (6 bases). Sequenced: naive CD4+ T cells from blood. For the CDR3, the DNA is TGTGCCAGCTCACCACGAACAGGGTCGTCGTACGAGCAGTACTTC. It codes for CASSPRTGSSYEQYF. Full variable domain (missing parts from reference TRBV18 and TRBJ2-7): NAGVMQNPRHLVRRRGQEARLRCSPMKGHSHVYWYRQLPEEGLKFMVYLQKENIIDESGMPKERFSAEFPKEGPSILRIQQVVRGDSAAYFCASSPRTGSSYEQYFGPGTRLTVT.